A selection of T cell receptor beta chains follows, all from one sample in a study of post-analysis software for immune sequencing data. TCRdb reprocessed the PCR reads with MiXCR, giving one entry per CDR3 protein. Of roughly 800,000 distinct CDR3 sequences in the sample, approximately 50% were seen once. Sequenced sample: blood. All receptors come from a girl aged 5 to 17 with multiple sclerosis. CDR3s include the opening cysteine and the closing phenylalanine or tryptophan. The D gene is left open where the match is weak. The size field is filled for only some rows; it gives once, few, many or a size class.

d_gene	abundance	v_gene	j_gene	CDR3aa	CDR3nt
TRBD1	few	TRBV9	TRBJ2-7	CASSPQGEYEQYF	TGTGCCAGCAGCCCCCAGGGGGAATACGAGCAGTACTTC
TRBD2	.	TRBV7-2	TRBJ2-3	CASSLWGAGGPSDTQYF	TGTGCCAGCAGCTTATGGGGGGCGGGAGGGCCTTCAGATACGCAGTATTTT
.	once	TRBV6-5	TRBJ1-5	CASRRHRNQPQHF	TGTGCCAGCAGAAGACACCGCAATCAGCCCCAGCATTTT
.	many	TRBV29-1	TRBJ2-3	CSVAGGGDTQYF	TGCAGCGTTGCAGGGGGAGGAGATACGCAGTATTTT
TRBD2	.	TRBV20-1	TRBJ2-5	CSARKTSGDGKYF	TGCAGTGCTAGGAAGACTAGCGGGGACGGGAAGTACTTC
TRBD2	few	TRBV20-1	TRBJ2-1	CSAQASGKYNEQFF	TGCAGTGCCCAAGCGAGCGGGAAGTACAATGAGCAGTTCTTC
TRBD1	.	TRBV9	TRBJ1-2	CASSSGTGTFYGYTF	TGTGCCAGCAGTTCCGGGACAGGGACTTTCTATGGCTACACCTTC
.	.	TRBV29-1	TRBJ2-7	CSAGSTGGYEQYF	TGCAGCGCGGGGTCGACAGGAGGCTACGAGCAGTACTTC
.	.	TRBV3-1	TRBJ1-2	CASSQGTEGDYGYTF	TGTGCCAGCAGCCAAGGGACCGAGGGGGACTATGGCTACACCTTC
TRBD2	.	TRBV7-9	TRBJ2-1	CASSPPPGLAEGVIRNEQFF	TGTGCCAGCAGCCCACCCCCGGGACTAGCGGAGGGGGTAATACGAAATGAGCAGTTCTTC
TRBD1	few	TRBV29-1	TRBJ2-3	CSVPGTGRTDTQYF	TGCAGCGTCCCCGGGACAGGGCGCACAGATACGCAGTATTTT
TRBD2	.	TRBV9	TRBJ2-1	CASSVQPGLAGGGNEQFF	TGTGCCAGCAGCGTTCAACCGGGACTAGCGGGAGGGGGGAATGAGCAGTTCTTC
.	.	TRBV6-1	TRBJ1-2	CASSEVGSTTDGYTF	TGTGCCAGCAGTGAAGTTGGTTCAACAACGGATGGCTACACCTTC
.	few	TRBV20-1	TRBJ2-5	CSARAGVKSQETQYF	TGCAGTGCTAGAGCCGGCGTAAAGTCTCAAGAGACCCAGTACTTC
.	.	TRBV20-1	TRBJ2-7	CSARDNRYSYEQYF	TGCAGTGCTAGAGATAACAGGTACTCCTACGAGCAGTACTTC
.	.	TRBV29-1	TRBJ2-4	CSTRWRSLRDSAKNIQYF	TGCAGCACGAGGTGGCGGAGTTTGCGGGACTCAGCCAAAAACATTCAGTACTTC